Described below is a single T cell receptor (beta chain) sequence and its context. Its antigen is still unknown. Only in-frame clones appear in the TCRdb table, and some are missing; sequencing was by immunoSEQ multiplex PCR. Seen here are over 2 million clones, 85% to 95% observed once, and the top ten hold about 0.13%. This sample is drawn from a study of shared clonotypes between healthy human individuals. General observations from the study: Sharing of clonotypes among donors was expected to vary with sequencing depth.

CDR3 length: 14 amino acids. The germline V gene encodes CDR1 MDHEN and CDR2 SYDVKM. V was clipped by 8 bases and J by 1 base, with 11 bases between them. This chain uses TRBV28 with TRBJ2-2; D remains unclear. The sample consisted of naive CD4+ T cells sorted from blood. Subset specified: CD45RA+ positively selected. This receptor was obtained from a man aged 18 to 29 in good health. Here the CDR3 DNA reads TGTGCCAGCTGTAGGACGGAGAACACCGGGGAGCTGTTTTTT. Its protein is CASCRTENTGELFF.